This T cell receptor beta chain came from a study of cytomegalovirus exposure and HLA in healthy donors. Study observations and caveats: Subsequent analysis found a tendency for first-cohort TCR clusters to co-occur within the 120 or so validation repertoires. Most TCR sequences were uncommon, yet certain public TCRs appeared in many donors.

The table came from immunoSEQ multiplex PCR; TCRdb's copy has only in-frame clones and leaves some out. The profile covers around 120,000 clones, with about 82% appearing a single time and 4% to 6% taken by the ten largest. With respect to this clone: No antigen is known for it.

Germline V gene sequence: CDR1 MNHEY, CDR2 SVGAGI. The CDR3 is made up of 15 amino acids. V lost 5 bases, J lost 6 bases, and 8 bases stayed unmatched. Donors came from a validation cohort of about 120 subjects, distinct from the first 666-subject cohort. Source material: PBMCs. The rearrangement joins TRBV6-5 to TRBJ2-2; 8 bases agree with TRBD1. The TCR sequence derives from a man between 18 and 29 years old in good health and CMV-seronegative. The CDR3 DNA reads TGTGCCAGCAGTCCCCAGGGGGCGGGCGCCGGGGAGCTGTTTTTT. Translating it yields CASSPQGAGAGELFF.